This T cell receptor beta chain was profiled in a study of shared T cell receptors in the human thymus. Germline loops: CDR1 GTSNPN, CDR2 SVGIG (reference sequence). Trimming removed 0 bases at V and 8 bases at J, with 11 bases between. The CDR3 covers 13 residues. TCRdb's table, derived via immunoSEQ multiplex PCR, lists solely in-frame clones and lacks some. The sample records about 660,000 clones, approximately 88% being singletons. This sample also appeared in a second study, on human thymus T cells.

Sequenced material: thymocytes. The receptor comes from a boy under two years old with a congenital heart defect. The rearrangement links TRBV30 to TRBJ1-3, with D unclear. This chain's CDR3 is CAWSVPGRDTIYF. DNA for the CDR3: TGTGCCTGGAGTGTACCGGGAAGGGACACCATATATTTT.